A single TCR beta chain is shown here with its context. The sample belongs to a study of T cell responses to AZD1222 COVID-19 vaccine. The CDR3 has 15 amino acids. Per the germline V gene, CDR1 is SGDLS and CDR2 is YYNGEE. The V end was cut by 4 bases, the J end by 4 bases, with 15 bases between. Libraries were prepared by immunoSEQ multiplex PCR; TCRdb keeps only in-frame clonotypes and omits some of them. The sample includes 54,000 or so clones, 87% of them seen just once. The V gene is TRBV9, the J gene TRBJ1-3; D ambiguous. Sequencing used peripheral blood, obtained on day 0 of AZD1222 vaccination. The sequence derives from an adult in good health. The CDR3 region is CASSTGDGRGNTIYF. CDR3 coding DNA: TGTGCCAGCAGCACCGGTGACGGCCGGGGAAACACCATATATTTT. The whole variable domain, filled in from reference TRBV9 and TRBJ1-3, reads DSGVTQTPKHLITATGQRVTLRCSPRSGDLSVYWYQQSLDQGLQFLIQYYNGEERAKGNILERFSAQQFPDLHSELNLSSLELGDSALYFCASSTGDGRGNTIYFGEGSWLTVV.